The 26 T cell receptor beta chains presented below share a single source sample, sequenced in a study of vaccination effects on CD4 cells after COVID-19. Scientists isolated CD4+ T cells after an approximately 10-day culture period ended. Of the BNT162b2 and mRNA-1273 vaccines, participants received two doses of one or the other. No antigen has been assigned to these receptors. Clones were read by immunoSEQ multiplex PCR, and TCRdb kept only the in-frame ones, dropping some. The sample holds approximately 61,000 clones, approximately 72% seen once. The sample was CD4+ T cells from PBMCs cultured without peptide, taken after COVID-19 vaccination. The receptors here all came from a human donor who received a COVID-19 vaccine.

This clone was counted once. The J gene is TRBJ1-2, the V gene TRBV7-2; no clear D gene. The ends were cut back, 2 bases at V and 10 bases at J, with 14 bases in the middle. This CDR3 contains 13 residues. In germline, CDR1 is SGHTA, CDR2 FQGNSA. This CDR3 is CASSLWGGEDYTF. CDR3 coding DNA: TGTGCCAGCAGCTTATGGGGTGGGGAGGACTACACCTTC.

The chain couples TRBV5-4 to TRBJ2-5, with 8 nucleotides matching TRBD1. Germline lookup yields CDR1 SGHNT and CDR2 YYREEE (reference sequence). The junction had 2 bases not matched to a gene; V was cut back by 2 bases and J by 5 bases. CDR3 length: 13 residues. The CDR3 sequence is CASSFNRGETQYF. CDR3 bases: TGTGCCAGCAGCTTTAACAGGGGGGAGACCCAGTACTTC.

The chain recombines TRBV5-1 with TRBJ2-5, with D uncertain. From germline, CDR1 is SGHRS and CDR2 YFSETQ. The CDR3 is made up of 14 amino acids. Trimming removed 0 bases from V and 2 bases from J, with 8 bases in between. The CDR3 here is CASSLGSRQETQYF. The CDR3 region has the DNA TGCGCCAGCAGCTTGGGTAGCAGACAAGAGACCCAGTACTTC.

The genes are TRBV20-1 and TRBJ1-1; D possibly corresponds to TRBD1 (5 bases). The germline V and J ends were trimmed by 0 bases and 12 bases, with 8 bases remaining between them. CDR3 size: 10 residues. Per the germline V gene, CDR1 is DFQATT and CDR2 is SNEGSKA (reference sequence). This CDR3 reads CSARDQGTFF. CDR3 DNA: TGCAGTGCTAGAGATCAGGGAACTTTCTTT.

This chain connects TRBV28 to TRBJ2-1; D tentatively fits TRBD1 or TRBD2 (5 bases each). This CDR3 comprises 13 residues. Germline V gene sequence: CDR1 MDHEN, CDR2 SYDVKM. V gave up 3 bases and J gave up 12 bases, with 15 bases separating them. Written as DNA, the CDR3 is TGTGCCAGCAGTTTCCCGGGGCGAGGATTGCAGTTCTTC. Protein product: CASSFPGRGLQFF.

This chain links TRBV4-2 with TRBJ1-2; D unclear. The CDR3 has 16 amino acids. The germline V gene has CDR1 LGHNA and CDR2 YNFKEQ. V gave up 1 base and J gave up 0 bases, with 12 bases separating them. The CDR3 is CASSQGGGEANYGYTF. DNA for the CDR3: TGTGCCAGCAGCCAAGGGGGTGGGGAAGCTAACTATGGCTACACCTTC.

The V gene is TRBV6-1, the J gene TRBJ1-2; D is possibly TRBD1 (6 bases). The CDR3 loop spans 15 amino acids. The V end lost 3 bases, the J end lost 4 bases, and 15 bases lay between the germline ends. Per germline, CDR1 MNHNS and CDR2 SASEGT. CDR3: CASSEGGGDSYGYTF. The DNA of the CDR3 is TGTGCCAGCAGTGAGGGAGGGGGTGACTCCTATGGCTACACCTTC.

The rearrangement joins TRBV7-2 to TRBJ1-1, with D perhaps TRBD1 (6 bases). This CDR3 is 13 amino acids long. Per the germline V gene, CDR1 is SGHTA and CDR2 is FQGNSA. V was trimmed by 5 bases and J by 1 base, leaving 8 bases between them. The CDR3 is CASSQGWNTEAFF. The CDR3 DNA follows: TGTGCCAGCAGCCAGGGGTGGAACACTGAAGCTTTCTTT.

This clone was counted only a few times. The chain recombines TRBV9 with TRBJ1-3; D is ambiguous. CDR3 length: 14 amino acids. Trimming took 3 bases from V and 0 from J, leaving 7 bases between them. Germline-derived CDR1 and CDR2 are SGDLS and YYNGEE. In DNA, the CDR3 is TGTGCCAGCAGCGCTAGGAACTCTGGAAACACCATATATTTT. It is translated as CASSARNSGNTIYF.

This chain uses TRBV6-1 with TRBJ2-1, with unresolved D. The CDR3 is 16 amino acids. Germline lookup yields CDR1 MNHNS and CDR2 SASEGT. Trimming took 2 bases from V and 0 from J, leaving 11 bases between them. The CDR3 DNA is TGTGCCAGCAGTGAACACGGCGCGAGCTCCTACAATGAGCAGTTCTTC. Translation: CASSEHGASSYNEQFF.

V and J are TRBV6-1 and TRBJ2-7; D is perhaps TRBD1 or TRBD2 (5 bases each). Germline CDR1 reads MNHNS; CDR2 reads SASEGT. This CDR3 has 14 amino acids. The V end lost 2 bases, the J end lost 4 bases, and 12 bases lay between the germline ends. The CDR3 region has the DNA TGTGCCAGCAGTGAAATGAGGGGCCCATACGAGCAGTACTTC. Protein product: CASSEMRGPYEQYF.

V and J are TRBV4-1 and TRBJ2-3; the D is unclear. The germline V and J ends were trimmed by 0 bases and 6 bases, with 13 bases remaining between them. This CDR3 has 15 residues. Germline V lookup: CDR1 MGHRA, CDR2 YSYEKL. The CDR3 sequence is CASSQDLSTVDTQYF. The CDR3 DNA follows: TGCGCCAGCAGCCAAGATCTTAGCACGGTGGATACGCAGTATTTT.

The J gene is TRBJ1-2, the V gene TRBV2; 7 bases are shared with TRBD1. Looked up from germline, CDR1 is SNHLY and CDR2 is FYNNEI. This CDR3 has 12 amino acids. V lost 5 bases to trimming and J lost 8 bases; unmatched junction nucleotides: 5. The CDR3 DNA is TGTGCCAGCAGTCTGACAGGGAGGGGCTACACCTTC. Its protein is CASSLTGRGYTF.

This chain connects TRBV27 to TRBJ1-6; TRBD1 matches at 7 bases. Germline lookup yields CDR1 MNHEY and CDR2 SMNVEV (reference sequence). The trim removed 6 bases at V and 2 bases at J, leaving 4 bases unmatched. This CDR3 region has 15 residues. The CDR3 sequence is CASSWTGPYNSPLHF. The CDR3 DNA reads TGTGCCAGCAGCTGGACAGGTCCCTATAATTCACCCCTCCACTTT.

As DNA, the CDR3 is TGTGCCAGCAGCCCAAGGCGAAACACTGAAGCTTTCTTT. As protein: CASSPRRNTEAFF. The J gene is TRBJ1-1, the V gene TRBV2; D is unclear. Trimming took off 6 bases at V and 2 bases at J, with 10 bases between the two ends. Per germline, CDR1 SNHLY and CDR2 FYNNEI. The CDR3 extends over 13 amino acids.

This clone occurred a few times. The chain is built from TRBV11-2 and TRBJ2-3; D may be TRBD1 (6 bases). The CDR3 is 15 amino acids. The V end lost 3 bases, the J end lost 0 bases, and 10 bases lay between the germline ends. The germline gives CDR1 SGHAT, CDR2 FQNNGV. The CDR3 region is CASSFQGPSTDTQYF. The CDR3 DNA sequence: TGTGCCAGCAGCTTCCAGGGGCCAAGCACAGATACGCAGTATTTT.

The sample holds a few counts of this clone. V is TRBV7-9 and J is TRBJ2-4, with TRBD1 matching over 7 bases. The CDR3 spans 18 residues. Germline values: CDR1 SEHNR, CDR2 FQNEAQ (reference sequence). With V trimmed by 3 bases and J by 2 bases, 13 bases remained unmatched. This CDR3 is CASSFAMGQGVSKNIQYF. CDR3 sequence (DNA): TGTGCCAGCAGCTTTGCGATGGGGCAGGGGGTGTCCAAAAACATTCAGTACTTC.

This chain uses TRBV6-5 with TRBJ1-1; a possible D gene is TRBD1 (5 bases). V gave up 6 bases and J gave up 3 bases, with 17 bases separating them. CDR3 length: 15 amino acids. Looked up from germline, CDR1 is MNHEY and CDR2 is SVGAGI. CDR3 coding DNA: TGTGCCAGCAGCCTCCGATCCGGGGCCCACACTGAAGCTTTCTTT. It specifies CASSLRSGAHTEAFF.

The V call is TRBV18, the J call TRBJ1-1, with 12 bases identical to TRBD1. This CDR3 is built from 17 residues. Germline-derived CDR1 and CDR2 are KGHSH and LQKENI. The trim removed 7 bases at V and 4 bases at J, leaving 13 bases unmatched. CDR3 sequence (DNA): TGTGCCAGCTTTCGCCGGGGGACAGGGGGCCCAGGCACTGAAGCTTTCTTT. It encodes CASFRRGTGGPGTEAFF. The full variable domain, completed using reference TRBV18 and TRBJ1-1, is NAGVMQNPRHLVRRRGQEARLRCSPMKGHSHVYWYRQLPEEGLKFMVYLQKENIIDESGMPKERFSAEFPKEGPSILRIQQVVRGDSAAYFCASFRRGTGGPGTEAFFGQGTRLTVV.

The chain couples TRBV7-9 to TRBJ1-1; D is possibly TRBD1 (6 bases). Trimming removed 4 bases at V and 6 bases at J, with 15 bases between. The V gene's germline CDR1 is SEHNR and CDR2 FQNEAQ (reference sequence). The CDR3 extends over 14 amino acids. The chain's CDR3 is CASSYRRQDAEAFF. The CDR3 nucleotides are TGTGCCAGCAGCTATAGGCGACAGGACGCTGAAGCTTTCTTT.

V is TRBV2 and J is TRBJ2-5, with no clear D. This CDR3 has 11 amino acids. Germline-derived CDR1 and CDR2 are SNHLY and FYNNEI. The V gene lost 3 bases and the J gene lost 5 bases, with 4 bases spanning the gap. As DNA, the CDR3 is TGTGCCAGCAGTGATTGGGAGACCCAGTACTTC. Protein product: CASSDWETQYF.

The chain combines TRBV12-5 with TRBJ2-1, with TRBD2 matching over 10 bases. This CDR3 has 14 residues. The germline V gene has CDR1 LGHNT and CDR2 FRNRAP. With V trimmed by 6 bases and J by 8 bases, 7 bases remained unmatched. CDR3 coding DNA: TGTGCTAGTGGCCTGGGACTAGCGAGGGATGAGCAGTTCTTC. Amino acid sequence: CASGLGLARDEQFF.

This clone was seen once. The rearrangement links TRBV5-1 to TRBJ2-7; 7 bases fit TRBD2. Germline V gene data show CDR1 as SGHRS and CDR2 as YFSETQ. The V and J ends lost 0 bases and 1 base, in that order; junction bases with no gene match: 7. This CDR3 region has 16 residues. This chain's CDR3 is CASSLDGGGLSYEQYF. The CDR3 region has the DNA TGCGCCAGCAGCTTGGATGGCGGGGGACTTTCCTACGAGCAGTACTTC.

The rearrangement uses TRBV15 and TRBJ1-5; maybe TRBD1 (5 bases). This CDR3 contains 16 residues. V was clipped by 0 bases and J by 2 bases, with 11 bases between them. The germline gives CDR1 LNHNV, CDR2 YYDKDF (reference sequence). The CDR3 loop reads CATSRDSGRGNQPQHF. The CDR3, as DNA: TGTGCCACCAGCAGAGATTCTGGCAGGGGCAATCAGCCCCAGCATTTT.

The CDR3 is CASRRQGLGETQYF. The CDR3 nucleotides read TGTGCCAGCCGAAGACAGGGGTTGGGAGAGACCCAGTACTTC. The chain employs TRBV2 and TRBJ2-5; 8 bases agree with TRBD1. The trim removed 8 bases at V and 4 bases at J, leaving 9 bases unmatched. There are 14 residues in the CDR3. Germline CDR1 and CDR2: SNHLY and FYNNEI.

The chain employs TRBV4-3 and TRBJ1-1; D gene ambiguous. V dropped 0 bases and J dropped 4 bases, with 9 bases sitting between them. This CDR3 spans 14 amino acids. Germline CDR1 reads LGHNA; CDR2 reads YSLEER. The CDR3 is CASSQEGRPTEAFF. The CDR3, as DNA: TGCGCCAGCAGCCAAGAAGGCAGGCCCACTGAAGCTTTCTTT.